The T cell receptor (beta chain) under discussion was sequenced for a study of blood T cell repertoires in COVID-19. Whole-study context: T cells, B-cell-depleted T cells, or PBMCs supplied cDNA or gDNA.

This CDR3 contains 15 residues. Germline V gene data show CDR1 as SGHNT and CDR2 as YYREEE (reference sequence). The V gene lost 7 bases and the J gene lost 4 bases, with 21 bases spanning the gap. Profiling relied on immunoSEQ multiplex PCR, and the TCRdb table lists in-frame clones only, not all of them. Among around 30,000 clones listed, approximately 86% were seen once. Sequenced sample: peripheral blood. The clonotype comes from a man aged 50 or older with active or convalescent COVID-19. This chain connects TRBV5-4 to TRBJ2-7, with D possibly being TRBD2 (6 bases). The CDR3, as DNA: TGTGCCAGCTCCCTGAGGGAGGCCCCCTCTTACGAGCAGTACTTC. Its translation: CASSLREAPSYEQYF. The full variable domain, its missing parts supplied by reference TRBV5-4 and TRBJ2-7, is ETGVTQSPTHLIKTRGQQVTLRCSSQSGHNTVSWYQQALGQGPQFIFQYYREEENGRGNFPPRFSGLQFPNYSSELNVNALELDDSALYLCASSLREAPSYEQYFGPGTRLTVT.